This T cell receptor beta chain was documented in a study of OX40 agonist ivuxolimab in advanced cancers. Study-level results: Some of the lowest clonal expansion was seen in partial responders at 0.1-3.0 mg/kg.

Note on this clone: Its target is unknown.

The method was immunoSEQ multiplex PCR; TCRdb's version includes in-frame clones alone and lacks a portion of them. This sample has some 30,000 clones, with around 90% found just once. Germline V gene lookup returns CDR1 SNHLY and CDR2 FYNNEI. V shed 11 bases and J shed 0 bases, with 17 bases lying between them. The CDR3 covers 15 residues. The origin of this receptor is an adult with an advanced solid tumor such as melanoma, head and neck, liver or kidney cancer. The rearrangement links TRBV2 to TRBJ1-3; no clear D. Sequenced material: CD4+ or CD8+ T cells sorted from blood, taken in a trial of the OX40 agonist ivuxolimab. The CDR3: CAGSSGPNSGNTIYF. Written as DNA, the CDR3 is TGTGCCGGGTCGTCGGGCCCCAACTCTGGAAACACCATATATTTT.